This is a list of T cell receptor beta chains from one sample in a study of cytomegalovirus exposure and HLA in healthy donors. The repertoire was sequenced with immunoSEQ multiplex PCR; TCRdb's copy has only in-frame clones and lacks some. The sample contains some 120,000 clones, over 60% of which appear only once. Sequencing used PBMCs. The receptors were sampled from a human donor in good health. The CDR3 runs from the conserved cysteine through the conserved F or W. The D gene is left open where the match is weak. A row's size may be missing; if present it is once, few, many or a size class.

V: TRBV30; size: -; D: TRBD1; J: TRBJ1-2; DNA: TGTGCCTGGAGTGTACAGGGGGAAAGAGGCTACACCTTC; CDR3: CAWSVQGERGYTF
V: TRBV10-1; size: -; D: -; J: TRBJ2-5; DNA: TGCGCCAGCAGTGAGTCGGCAGGGGAGACCCAGTACTTC; CDR3: CASSESAGETQYF
V: TRBV7-9; size: -; D: -; J: TRBJ1-3; DNA: TGTTCCAGCAGCTTAAACTGGTCAGGGAAGAGAAACACCATATATTTT; CDR3: CSSSLNWSGKRNTIYF
V: TRBV6-5; size: -; D: -; J: TRBJ2-7; DNA: TGTGCCACCTTGTTTATAGAGCAGTACTTC; CDR3: CATLFIEQYF
V: TRBV9; size: -; D: -; J: TRBJ1-2; DNA: TGTGCCAGCAGCGTAGTATCCGGGGGAGCCTATGGCTACACCTTC; CDR3: CASSVVSGGAYGYTF
V: TRBV18; size: -; D: -; J: TRBJ1-2; DNA: TGTGCCAGCTCTCCCTCCGTCGGCTATGGCTACACCTTC; CDR3: CASSPSVGYGYTF
V: TRBV2; size: -; D: -; J: TRBJ1-2; DNA: TGTGCCAGCTACCACAGGGTTGCTGGCTACACCTTC; CDR3: CASYHRVAGYTF
V: TRBV11-2; size: -; D: TRBD1; J: TRBJ2-5; DNA: TGTGCCAGCAGCAAACAGGGGATATGGACCCAGTACTTC; CDR3: CASSKQGIWTQYF
V: TRBV6-6; size: once; D: TRBD1; J: TRBJ2-1; DNA: TGTGCCAGCAGTTCGGGACAGGGACCGTTCTTC; CDR3: CASSSGQGPFF
V: TRBV29-1; size: -; D: -; J: TRBJ2-7; DNA: TGCAGCGGTGTCGGGGGATCCTCCTACGAGCAGTACTTC; CDR3: CSGVGGSSYEQYF
V: TRBV20-1; size: -; D: -; J: TRBJ1-1; DNA: TGCAGTGCTAGGGGAACAGGTGAGGCTTTCTTT; CDR3: CSARGTGEAFF
V: TRBV5-5; size: -; D: -; J: TRBJ1-1; DNA: TGTGCCAGCAGGTACGAGAAGGGGGTGAACACTGAAGCTTTCTTT; CDR3: CASRYEKGVNTEAFF
V: TRBV19; size: -; D: TRBD2; J: TRBJ2-7; DNA: TGTGCCAGTAGTTTTTCCGGGACTAGCGGCTACGAGCAGTACTTC; CDR3: CASSFSGTSGYEQYF
V: TRBV19; size: -; D: TRBD2; J: TRBJ2-7; DNA: TGTGCCAGTAGTATAAGGGGACTAGCGAACTCCTACGAGCAGTACTTC; CDR3: CASSIRGLANSYEQYF
V: TRBV7-2; size: once; D: TRBD1; J: TRBJ1-5; DNA: TGTGCCAGCAGCTGGACAGGGGCAGACAATCAGCCCCAGCATTTT; CDR3: CASSWTGADNQPQHF
V: TRBV7-3; size: few; D: TRBD2; J: TRBJ2-3; DNA: TGTGCCAGCAGCTTGGGACTATTCTCGCTTACAGATACGCAGTATTTT; CDR3: CASSLGLFSLTDTQYF
V: TRBV11-1; size: -; D: TRBD1; J: TRBJ2-5; DNA: TGTGCCAGCAGCTTAGGGACAGGGTCTGTGACCCAGTACTTC; CDR3: CASSLGTGSVTQYF
V: TRBV4-1; size: many; D: -; J: TRBJ2-7; DNA: TGCGCCAGCAGCCAGTTCGAGGAGCAGTACTTC; CDR3: CASSQFEEQYF
V: TRBV13; size: once; D: TRBD2; J: TRBJ2-1; DNA: TGTGCCAGCAGCTTAGGGGCTAGCGGGAGGGGTTACAATGAGCAGTTCTTC; CDR3: CASSLGASGRGYNEQFF
V: TRBV7-2; size: -; D: TRBD1; J: TRBJ1-1; DNA: TGTGCCAGCAGCTTACAGGGGGGAAACACTGAAGCTTTCTTT; CDR3: CASSLQGGNTEAFF
V: TRBV7-8; size: -; D: -; J: TRBJ2-7; DNA: TGTGCCAGCAGCTTAGCGGGGGCGCAAGCCTACGAGCAGTACTTC; CDR3: CASSLAGAQAYEQYF
V: TRBV5-1; size: -; D: TRBD1; J: TRBJ2-1; DNA: TGCGCCAGCAGCTTGGCCATGTCAGGGGGAAGGGTCTTC; CDR3: CASSLAMSGGRVF
V: TRBV15; size: -; D: -; J: TRBJ1-2; DNA: TGTGCCACCAGCAGAGGGACAGCAAGCTCTAACTATGGCTACACCTTC; CDR3: CATSRGTASSNYGYTF
V: TRBV5-1; size: -; D: -; J: TRBJ2-5; DNA: TGCGCCAGCAGCTCGGACGTCCGGGGGAGAGAGCAGTACTTC; CDR3: CASSSDVRGREQYF
V: TRBV6-5; size: -; D: -; J: TRBJ1-5; DNA: TGTGCCAGCGGCGACAAAAGATACAATCAGCCCCAGCATTTT; CDR3: CASGDKRYNQPQHF